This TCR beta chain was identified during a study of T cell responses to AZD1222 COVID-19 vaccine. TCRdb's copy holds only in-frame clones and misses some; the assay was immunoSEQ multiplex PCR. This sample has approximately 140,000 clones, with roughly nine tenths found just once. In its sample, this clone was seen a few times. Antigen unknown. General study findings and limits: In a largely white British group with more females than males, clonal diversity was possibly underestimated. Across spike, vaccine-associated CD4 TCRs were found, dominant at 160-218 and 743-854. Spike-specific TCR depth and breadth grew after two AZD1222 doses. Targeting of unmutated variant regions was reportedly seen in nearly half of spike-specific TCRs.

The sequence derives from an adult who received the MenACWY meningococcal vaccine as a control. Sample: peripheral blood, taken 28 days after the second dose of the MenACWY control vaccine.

CDR3 in DNA: TGTGCCAGCAGCTTCGAGGGCCAGGTGGCCTACGAGCAGTACTTC. Translating gives CASSFEGQVAYEQYF. V is TRBV7-2 and J is TRBJ2-7, with D possibly TRBD2 on 5 matching bases. Germline V gives CDR1 SGHTA, CDR2 FQGNSA. V lost 3 bases and J lost 2, with 14 bases in between. This CDR3 spans 15 amino acids.